The 6 T cell receptor beta chains reported below all come from one sample, sequenced in a study of Graves' ophthalmopathy and Graves' hyperthyroidism. The sequenced template was RNA, covering the TCR beta CDR3 region. Second-round multiplex PCR came after first-round RT-PCR with HTBI primers. From the multiplex PCR reads, TCRdb called clonotypes with MiXCR, one entry per CDR3 protein. The sample carries some 150,000 distinct CDR3 sequences, 35% to 50% recorded once. The sample comprised peripheral blood. The receptors originated from a man aged 25 to 40 with Graves' ophthalmopathy.

The V and J genes are TRBV28 and TRBJ2-7; possibly TRBD2 for D (6 bases). V lost 6 bases and J 3 bases, leaving 15 bases between the germline ends. Per germline, CDR1 MDHEN and CDR2 SYDVKM. The CDR3 extends over 14 amino acids. CDR3 sequence (DNA): TGTGCCAGCAGACTCCCGGGACTGGGCTACGAGCAGTACTTC. Translating gives CASRLPGLGYEQYF.

The chain is built from TRBV6-1 and TRBJ2-4; D not resolved. Trimming shortened V by 6 bases and J by 0 bases, and 15 bases separated the two germline ends. The CDR3 has 16 residues. Germline assignment: CDR1 MNHNS and CDR2 SASEGT. This chain's CDR3 is CASSPGKAGAKNIQYF. For the CDR3, the DNA is TGTGCCAGCAGCCCTGGGAAGGCTGGAGCCAAAAACATTCAGTACTTC.

This clonotype was seen more than once but under ten times. The chain is built from TRBV30 and TRBJ1-1; D is unclear. This CDR3 spans 12 amino acids. Trimming pared 4 bases from V and 5 bases from J, leaving 11 bases between. Germline CDR1 is GTSNPN and CDR2 is SVGIG (reference sequence). DNA of the CDR3: TGTGCCTGGACGAACGGAGGGACTGAAGCTTTCTTT. Protein sequence: CAWTNGGTEAFF. Variable domain in full (rest from reference TRBV30 and TRBJ1-1): SQTIHQWPATLVQPVGSPLSLECTVEGTSNPNLYWYRQAAGRGLQLLFYSVGIGQISSEVPQNLSASRPQDRQFILSSKKLLLSDSGFYLCAWTNGGTEAFFGQGTRLTVV.

In its sample, this clonotype was seen many times. The V and J genes are TRBV12-3 or TRBV12-4 and TRBJ1-5; D might be TRBD1 (5 bases). The V end lost 5 bases, the J end lost 3 bases, and 14 bases lay between the germline ends. The CDR3 is made up of 15 amino acids. The CDR3 region has the DNA TGTGCCAGCAGTCCGGGACGCAGAAACAATCAGCCCCAGCATTTT. It encodes CASSPGRRNNQPQHF.

This clonotype was detected many times. This chain connects TRBV6-2 or TRBV6-3 to TRBJ2-7; D is unclear. The V end was cut by 7 bases, the J end by 0 bases, with 13 bases between. The V gene's germline CDR1 is MNHEY and CDR2 SVGEGT. The CDR3 runs 14 residues. The CDR3 here is CASTLQRLSYEQYF. The CDR3 coding sequence is TGTGCCAGCACCTTACAGAGACTCTCCTACGAGCAGTACTTC.

The chain joins TRBV6-2 or TRBV6-3 to TRBJ2-2; 8 bases fit TRBD2. The CDR3 runs to 17 residues. The trim removed 6 bases at V and 2 bases at J, leaving 11 bases unmatched. CDR1 is MNHEY and CDR2 is SVGEGT in the germline V gene. CDR3 in amino acids: CASSLALAGENTGELFF. Written as DNA, the CDR3 is TGTGCCAGCAGCTTAGCCCTAGCGGGTGAAAACACCGGGGAGCTGTTTTTT.